This T cell receptor (beta chain) originates from a study of T cell repertoires in cytomegalovirus infection. Deletions cut 8 bases from V and 2 bases from J, with 13 bases between. The CDR3 totals 14 residues. Concerning this clonotype itself: The antigen is undetermined.

TCRdb re-called the reads with MiXCR, one entry per CDR3 protein. The sample yields about 85,000 distinct CDR3 sequences, 40% to 50% seen once. The J gene is TRBJ2-1, the V gene TRBV12-3 or TRBV12-4, with a tentative D call TRBD2 (6 bases). This sequence originates from a human donor in good health (CMV status not recorded). Some clones in this sample may be carry-over from other donors' samples. The sample in question was CD8+ T cells from cultured PBMCs, obtained from culture after CMV antigen stimulation. Here the CDR3 reads CASRGGVTYNEQFF. The CDR3 DNA reads TGTGCCAGCCGCGGCGGGGTCACCTACAATGAGCAGTTCTTC.